These T cell receptor beta chains were read from a single sample in a study of blood T cell repertoires in COVID-19. The repertoire was sequenced with immunoSEQ multiplex PCR; TCRdb's copy has only in-frame clones and lacks some. The sample records roughly 390,000 clones, 87% being singletons. Specimen: peripheral blood. The receptors stem from a woman aged 25 to 45 with COVID-19, enrolled during active disease. The CDR3 runs from the conserved cysteine through the conserved F or W. Each record gives: V gene, D gene, clone size, J gene, CDR3 protein, CDR3 DNA. D genes are given only for firm matches. Clone size, where shown, is once, few, many, or a class for clones that have expanded.

V gene: TRBV24-1
D gene: TRBD2
clone size: .
J gene: TRBJ2-5
CDR3 protein: CATSLSGSGRETQYF
CDR3 DNA: TGTGCCACCAGTCTTAGCGGGAGCGGGCGCGAGACCCAGTACTTC

V gene: TRBV28
D gene: TRBD1
clone size: .
J gene: TRBJ2-2
CDR3 protein: CASNPTGPDTGELFF
CDR3 DNA: TGTGCCAGCAATCCGACAGGGCCGGACACCGGGGAGCTGTTTTTT

V gene: TRBV9
D gene: .
clone size: .
J gene: TRBJ2-1
CDR3 protein: CASSVTGTYNEQFF
CDR3 DNA: TGTGCCAGCAGCGTTACCGGGACCTACAATGAGCAGTTCTTC

V gene: TRBV7-9
D gene: .
clone size: .
J gene: TRBJ2-7
CDR3 protein: CASSSGRASSYEQYF
CDR3 DNA: TGTGCCAGCAGCTCCGGGCGGGCCTCCTCCTACGAGCAGTACTTC

V gene: TRBV29-1
D gene: .
clone size: .
J gene: TRBJ1-2
CDR3 protein: CSVLRGSNYGYTF
CDR3 DNA: TGCAGCGTGCTCCGAGGATCTAACTATGGCTACACCTTC

V gene: TRBV6-5
D gene: .
clone size: .
J gene: TRBJ2-5
CDR3 protein: CASMGSGTSGETQYF
CDR3 DNA: TGTGCCAGCATGGGTTCAGGCACCTCGGGGGAGACCCAGTACTTC

V gene: TRBV10-3
D gene: TRBD2
clone size: .
J gene: TRBJ2-3
CDR3 protein: CAIRPGLAGDTDTQYF
CDR3 DNA: TGTGCCATCAGACCCGGACTAGCGGGTGACACAGATACGCAGTATTTT

V gene: TRBV6-2/TRBV6-3
D gene: .
clone size: .
J gene: TRBJ1-1
CDR3 protein: CASSTQGVGTEAFF
CDR3 DNA: TGTGCCAGCAGTACACAGGGAGTAGGCACTGAAGCTTTCTTT

V gene: TRBV5-1
D gene: TRBD2
clone size: once
J gene: TRBJ2-7
CDR3 protein: CASRLNTGGTYEQYF
CDR3 DNA: TGCGCCAGCAGGTTGAACACGGGGGGTACCTACGAGCAGTACTTC

V gene: TRBV21-1
D gene: .
clone size: once
J gene: TRBJ2-1
CDR3 protein: CASSKVPEASGQPAGYNEQFF
CDR3 DNA: TGTGCCAGCAGCAAGGTTCCGGAGGCTAGCGGACAGCCCGCCGGATACAATGAGCAGTTCTTC

V gene: TRBV5-5
D gene: TRBD1
clone size: once
J gene: TRBJ2-1
CDR3 protein: CASSVRQGNPYNEQFF
CDR3 DNA: TGTGCCAGCAGCGTGCGACAGGGAAACCCCTACAATGAGCAGTTCTTC

V gene: TRBV10-1
D gene: TRBD2
clone size: .
J gene: TRBJ2-7
CDR3 protein: CASSEGRLAGGPRIYEQYF
CDR3 DNA: TGCGCCAGCAGTGAGGGGAGACTAGCGGGAGGGCCGAGAATCTACGAGCAGTACTTC

V gene: TRBV7-2
D gene: .
clone size: .
J gene: TRBJ1-5
CDR3 protein: CASSWGLQGNQPQHF
CDR3 DNA: TGTGCCAGCAGCTGGGGGCTACAAGGGAATCAGCCCCAGCATTTT

V gene: TRBV13
D gene: TRBD1
clone size: .
J gene: TRBJ2-7
CDR3 protein: CASSLPRQGAYEQYF
CDR3 DNA: TGTGCCAGCAGCCTCCCGCGACAGGGGGCCTACGAGCAGTACTTC

V gene: TRBV4-2
D gene: .
clone size: .
J gene: TRBJ2-5
CDR3 protein: CASSQVTGQGSLGETQYF
CDR3 DNA: TGTGCCAGCAGCCAAGTAACAGGGCAGGGGAGCCTCGGAGAGACCCAGTACTTC

V gene: TRBV28
D gene: .
clone size: .
J gene: TRBJ1-1
CDR3 protein: CASSLRAGMKPEAFF
CDR3 DNA: TGTGCCAGCAGTTTAAGGGCAGGGATGAAGCCTGAAGCTTTCTTT

V gene: TRBV28
D gene: TRBD1
clone size: .
J gene: TRBJ1-5
CDR3 protein: CASSFRGQGHQPQHF
CDR3 DNA: TGTGCCAGCAGTTTTAGGGGGCAGGGTCACCAGCCCCAGCATTTT

V gene: TRBV9
D gene: TRBD2
clone size: .
J gene: TRBJ2-1
CDR3 protein: CASSVQAGENEQFF
CDR3 DNA: TGTGCCAGCAGCGTTCAAGCGGGAGAGAATGAGCAGTTCTTC

V gene: TRBV18
D gene: TRBD1
clone size: .
J gene: TRBJ1-2
CDR3 protein: CASSNWTGGSLFGGYTF
CDR3 DNA: TGTGCCAGCTCAAATTGGACAGGGGGAAGTTTGTTTGGTGGCTACACCTTC

V gene: TRBV7-3
D gene: TRBD1
clone size: .
J gene: TRBJ2-2
CDR3 protein: CASSSDRLNTGELFF
CDR3 DNA: TGTGCCAGCAGCTCGGACAGGCTAAACACCGGGGAGCTGTTTTTT

V gene: TRBV12-3/TRBV12-4
D gene: .
clone size: .
J gene: TRBJ2-1
CDR3 protein: CASKGAEYNEQFF
CDR3 DNA: TGTGCCAGCAAAGGAGCGGAGTACAATGAGCAGTTCTTC

V gene: TRBV11-1
D gene: TRBD1
clone size: .
J gene: TRBJ2-2
CDR3 protein: CASSYGTGVNTGELFF
CDR3 DNA: TGTGCCAGCAGCTACGGGACAGGGGTGAACACCGGGGAGCTGTTTTTT

V gene: TRBV2
D gene: .
clone size: .
J gene: TRBJ1-6
CDR3 protein: CASRTDSPRLMNSPLHF
CDR3 DNA: TGTGCCAGCAGGACCGACTCTCCACGGCTTATGAATTCACCCCTCCACTTT

V gene: TRBV19
D gene: TRBD1
clone size: .
J gene: TRBJ1-1
CDR3 protein: CGDRGLCNTEAFF
CDR3 DNA: TGTGGGGACAGGGGGCTATGTAACACTGAAGCTTTCTTT

V gene: TRBV28
D gene: TRBD1
clone size: few
J gene: TRBJ2-7
CDR3 protein: CASSTDRLTYEQYF
CDR3 DNA: TGTGCCAGCAGCACGGACAGGCTGACCTACGAGCAGTACTTC

V gene: TRBV7-9
D gene: .
clone size: .
J gene: TRBJ1-5
CDR3 protein: CASSQGVGGGSAPQHF
CDR3 DNA: TGTGCCAGCAGCCAAGGGGTAGGGGGAGGGTCGGCCCCCCAGCATTTT

V gene: TRBV7-8
D gene: .
clone size: once
J gene: TRBJ2-1
CDR3 protein: CASSLGNRGGLDEQFF
CDR3 DNA: TGTGCCAGCAGCTTAGGGAATCGTGGGGGCCTCGATGAGCAGTTCTTC

V gene: TRBV14
D gene: TRBD1
clone size: .
J gene: TRBJ1-1
CDR3 protein: CASKRDRVYTEAFF
CDR3 DNA: TGTGCCAGCAAGAGGGACAGGGTGTACACTGAAGCTTTCTTT

V gene: TRBV5-1
D gene: TRBD1
clone size: .
J gene: TRBJ1-6
CDR3 protein: CASSLAGQGYSPLHF
CDR3 DNA: TGCGCCAGCAGCTTGGCGGGACAGGGCTACTCACCCCTCCACTTT

V gene: TRBV7-2
D gene: .
clone size: once
J gene: TRBJ2-7
CDR3 protein: CASSLSGSSYEQYF
CDR3 DNA: TGTGCCAGCAGCCTTTCCGGGTCCTCCTACGAGCAGTACTTC

V gene: TRBV5-4
D gene: .
clone size: .
J gene: TRBJ2-1
CDR3 protein: CASSLRESYVGEQFF
CDR3 DNA: TGTGCCAGCAGCTTACGGGAGAGTTACGTAGGTGAGCAGTTCTTC

V gene: TRBV6-4
D gene: .
clone size: .
J gene: TRBJ2-2
CDR3 protein: CASSSQGGHTGELFF
CDR3 DNA: TGTGCCAGCAGTAGCCAGGGAGGTCACACCGGGGAGCTGTTTTTT

V gene: TRBV4-1
D gene: TRBD1
clone size: .
J gene: TRBJ1-5
CDR3 protein: CASSPPDRNQPQHF
CDR3 DNA: TGCGCCAGCAGCCCACCGGACAGGAATCAGCCCCAGCATTTT

V gene: TRBV5-1
D gene: .
clone size: .
J gene: TRBJ1-2
CDR3 protein: CASSPRGGSNYGYTF
CDR3 DNA: TGCGCCAGCAGCCCACGGGGGGGTTCTAACTATGGCTACACCTTC

V gene: TRBV4-3
D gene: TRBD2
clone size: .
J gene: TRBJ2-2
CDR3 protein: CASSQERESHRELFF
CDR3 DNA: TGCGCCAGCAGCCAAGAGCGGGAGTCCCACCGGGAGCTGTTTTTT

V gene: TRBV4-3
D gene: TRBD1
clone size: .
J gene: TRBJ1-2
CDR3 protein: CASSERQGMGYGYTF
CDR3 DNA: TGCGCCAGCAGCGAAAGACAGGGGATGGGCTATGGCTACACCTTC

V gene: TRBV7-7
D gene: TRBD2
clone size: once
J gene: TRBJ2-1
CDR3 protein: CASARTSGRTNEQFF
CDR3 DNA: TGTGCTAGCGCCAGGACTAGCGGGAGGACGAATGAGCAGTTCTTC

V gene: TRBV6-2/TRBV6-3
D gene: .
clone size: .
J gene: TRBJ2-7
CDR3 protein: CASSVKQGLWRYF
CDR3 DNA: TGTGCCAGCAGTGTAAAACAGGGATTGTGGCGGTACTTC

V gene: TRBV20-1
D gene: TRBD2
clone size: .
J gene: TRBJ2-3
CDR3 protein: CSASELAGGDTQYF
CDR3 DNA: TGCAGTGCTAGTGAACTAGCGGGAGGTGATACGCAGTATTTT

V gene: TRBV4-1
D gene: TRBD1
clone size: .
J gene: TRBJ1-1
CDR3 protein: CASELGQGANTEAFF
CDR3 DNA: TGCGCCAGCGAACTAGGACAGGGGGCGAACACTGAAGCTTTCTTT

V gene: TRBV30
D gene: .
clone size: .
J gene: TRBJ1-2
CDR3 protein: CAWSVSPRVLTF
CDR3 DNA: TGTGCCTGGAGTGTAAGCCCTAGAGTGCTCACCTTC